The 12 T cell receptor beta chains reported below all come from one sample, sequenced in a study of beta chain features in type 1 diabetes. Study-wide results and caveats: Type 1 diabetes patients showed a moderate but significant shortening of TCRB CDR3s in all four CD4+ subsets.

For these TCRs, the target antigens are not known. All of the isolated RNA was reverse transcribed, so expressed TCRB transcripts were sequenced. Repertoires were generated with immunoSEQ multiplex PCR, while TCRdb's copy carries only in-frame clones and drops some. The table shows fewer than 350,000 clones, with about 15% occurring only once. Sequencing input: naive CD4+ T cells from blood. These receptors were obtained from a man between 18 and 35 years old with type 1 diabetes.

In this sample, this clone turned up a few times. This chain joins TRBV19 and TRBJ2-7; TRBD1 aligns across 9 bases. V shed 5 bases, J shed 3 bases, and the junction held 8 bases outside the gene matches. The CDR3 spans 15 residues. CDR1 and CDR2 from the germline V gene are LNHDA and SQIVND (reference sequence). This CDR3 reads CASSVSLDRGYEQYF. The CDR3 coding sequence is TGTGCCAGTAGTGTCAGCTTGGACAGGGGCTACGAGCAGTACTTC.

In its sample, this clone was seen a few times. This chain links TRBV28 with TRBJ2-7; 7 nucleotides align to TRBD1. Per the germline V gene, CDR1 is MDHEN and CDR2 is SYDVKM. V shed 6 bases and J 3 bases; nucleotides not matched to a gene: 8. The CDR3 length is 14 residues. CDR3 sequence (DNA): TGTGCCAGCAGAAGAGACAGGGCCCTCTACGAGCAGTACTTC. It codes for CASRRDRALYEQYF.

This clone appeared a few times. V and J are TRBV6-5 and TRBJ2-7; 10 bases map to TRBD1. V lost 5 bases and J lost 4; bases outside the gene matches: 5. The CDR3 extends over 14 amino acids. Looked up from germline, CDR1 is MNHEY and CDR2 is SVGAGI. The CDR3 DNA sequence: TGTGCCAGCAGTCGGGACAGGGGTCGGTACGAGCAGTACTTC. Amino acids: CASSRDRGRYEQYF.

This clone was observed a few times. The J gene is TRBJ2-6, the V gene TRBV2; D unresolved. CDR3 size: 14 residues. Trimming took 6 bases from V and 0 from J, leaving 6 bases between them. The germline V gene encodes CDR1 SNHLY and CDR2 FYNNEI. Here the CDR3 reads CASSVSSGANVLTF. The DNA for the CDR3 is TGTGCCAGCAGCGTCTCCTCTGGGGCCAACGTCCTGACTTTC.

CDR3 loop: CASSVVSGSSYNEQFF. CDR3 DNA: TGTGCCAGCAGCGTAGTTAGCGGGAGCTCTTACAATGAGCAGTTCTTC. The chain combines TRBV9 with TRBJ2-1; 9 bases agree with TRBD2. The CDR3 is 16 amino acids. The V segment lost 0 bases and the J segment 4 bases; nucleotides outside the gene matches: 5. The germline gives CDR1 SGDLS, CDR2 YYNGEE. Combining the CDR3 with reference TRBV9 and TRBJ2-1 gives the whole variable domain DSGVTQTPKHLITATGQRVTLRCSPRSGDLSVYWYQQSLDQGLQFLIQYYNGEERAKGNILERFSAQQFPDLHSELNLSSLELGDSALYFCASSVVSGSSYNEQFFGPGTRLTVL.

The chain has TRBV27 and TRBJ2-7; D is possibly TRBD2 (5 bases). Trimming left V 6 bases short and J 2 bases short, with 11 bases between. The V gene's germline CDR1 is MNHEY and CDR2 SMNVEV (reference sequence). The CDR3 spans 13 residues. Here the CDR3 DNA reads TGTGCCAGCAGGCCCCTGGAGGCCTACGAGCAGTACTTC. Its translation is CASRPLEAYEQYF.

The sample holds a few counts of this clone. The chain uses TRBV7-2 and TRBJ2-7; 9 positions match TRBD1. J was trimmed by 2 bases and V by 5 bases; bases with no gene match: 4. This CDR3 spans 14 amino acids. Germline CDR1 is SGHTA and CDR2 is FQGNSA. The CDR3 here is CASSGTGRTYEQYF. CDR3 DNA: TGTGCCAGCAGCGGGACAGGGCGGACCTACGAGCAGTACTTC.

The genes are TRBV30 and TRBJ2-5; D is possibly TRBD1 (5 bases). The CDR3 contains 12 residues. V was cut by 2 bases and J by 5 bases, with 9 bases left in between. The germline gives CDR1 GTSNPN, CDR2 SVGIG (reference sequence). The CDR3 DNA sequence: TGTGCCTGGAGTTTTTCAGGGGAGACCCAGTACTTC. It codes for CAWSFSGETQYF.

The chain is built from TRBV10-3 and TRBJ1-5; D possibly corresponds to TRBD1 (6 bases). This CDR3 has 13 residues. Trimming stripped 10 bases from V and 4 bases from J, with 14 bases between. The V gene's germline CDR1 is ENHRY and CDR2 SYGVKD. In DNA, the CDR3 is TGTGCCACCGGGGACATATCTAATCAGCCCCAGCATTTT. This translates into CATGDISNQPQHF.

The gene calls are TRBV7-2 and TRBJ1-2, with no clear D. The CDR3 covers 13 residues. V was shortened by 1 base and J by 6 bases, with 9 bases between the two germline ends. Germline V gene data show CDR1 as SGHTA and CDR2 as FQGNSA. The DNA of the CDR3 is TGTGCCAGCAGCTTAGAATCGGGTCATGGCTACACCTTC. It codes for CASSLESGHGYTF.

This clone was detected only a few times. Other DNA sequences of this sample code for an identical CDR3. V is TRBV5-1 and J is TRBJ2-3; D possibly corresponds to TRBD1 (6 bases). CDR1 is SGHRS, CDR2 YFSETQ, per germline. This CDR3 spans 15 amino acids. V was clipped by 0 bases and J by 3 bases, with 11 bases between them. The CDR3 spells CASSLGDRRTDTQYF. CDR3 nucleotides: TGCGCCAGCAGCTTGGGAGACAGGAGAACAGATACGCAGTATTTT.

This clone was found a few times. The J gene is TRBJ1-5, the V gene TRBV19; D unresolved. This CDR3 has 14 amino acids. Trimming removed 3 bases at V and 4 bases at J, with 10 bases between. In germline, CDR1 is LNHDA, CDR2 SQIVND (reference sequence). CDR3 DNA: TGTGCCAGTAGTATTATCGGTTTAAATCAGCCCCAGCATTTT. This gives the protein CASSIIGLNQPQHF. The full variable domain, with the rest looked up from reference TRBV19 and TRBJ1-5, is DGGITQSPKYLFRKEGQNVTLSCEQNLNHDAMYWYRQDPGQGLRLIYYSQIVNDFQKGDIAEGYSVSREKKESFPLTVTSAQKNPTAFYLCASSIIGLNQPQHFGDGTRLSIL.